This T cell receptor (beta chain) is from a study of control samples from healthy donors and cancer patients. Measured with immunoSEQ multiplex PCR; TCRdb has only the in-frame clones, and not every one. The table lists approximately 100,000 clones, around 88% of them singletons. The V gene lost 4 bases and the J gene lost 6 bases, with 14 bases spanning the gap. The V gene's germline CDR1 is SGDLS and CDR2 YYNGEE. The CDR3 sequence is 13 residues long. The receptor was isolated from a man aged 30 to 39 in good health. Sequenced material: blood. This chain joins TRBV9 and TRBJ2-7; D not resolved. The CDR3 loop reads CASSSETWTEQYF. The CDR3 DNA is TGTGCCAGCAGCTCCGAGACCTGGACCGAGCAGTACTTC.